The 2 T cell receptor beta chains below all came from one sample that was sequenced in a study of Graves' ophthalmopathy and Graves' hyperthyroidism. Amplified TCR beta CDR3 regions were obtained using RNA transcripts as template. Second-round multiplex PCR came after a first-round RT-PCR that employed HTBI primers. A single record per CDR3 protein comes from TCRdb applying MiXCR to the multiplex PCR reads. The table shows under 350,000 distinct CDR3 sequences, with about a sixth occurring only once. Sequencing was performed on peripheral blood. The receptor set was obtained from an adult man with Graves' ophthalmopathy.

This clonotype was observed many times. The chain uses TRBV7-2 and TRBJ2-2; D is perhaps TRBD2 (5 bases). Trimming removed 4 bases from V and 6 bases from J, with 12 bases in between. Germline V CDR1 and CDR2: SGHTA, FQGNSA. The CDR3 totals 14 residues. The CDR3 reads CASSSQLGAGELFF. DNA for the CDR3: TGTGCCAGCAGCTCCCAACTAGGAGCCGGGGAGCTGTTTTTT.

This clonotype has at least ten counts. This rearrangement joins TRBV20-1 to TRBJ2-7; 8 nucleotides agree with TRBD1. The CDR3 sequence is 14 residues long. Germline-derived CDR1 and CDR2 are DFQATT and SNEGSKA (reference sequence). Trimming removed 5 bases from V and 4 bases from J; junction bases left unmatched: 10. CDR3 nucleotides: TGCAGTGCTCCGCCAAGGACAGGGAGGTACGAGCAGTACTTC. Translating it yields CSAPPRTGRYEQYF.